These 14 T cell receptor beta chains originate from one sample sequenced in a study of metastatic and nonmetastatic thyroid tumors. Until they underwent thyroid surgery, no patient had received any treatment. TCRdb re-called the PCR reads with MiXCR. In the table there are around 13,000 clones, around 35% of which are singletons. Sequenced material: tumor tissue. These receptors originate from a male donor with papillary thyroid cancer or a benign thyroid nodule (not recorded which). Some clones in this sample may be carry-over from other donors' samples.

The rearrangement uses TRBV12-3 or TRBV12-4 and TRBJ1-1; TRBD1 agrees at 8 bases. The CDR3 extends over 14 amino acids. With 7 bases clipped from V and 3 bases from J, the junction kept 7 bases outside the gene matches. CDR3 sequence reads: CASTWTGWDTEAFF. Written as DNA, the CDR3 is TGTGCCAGCACTTGGACAGGGTGGGACACTGAAGCTTTCTTT.

V is TRBV20-1 and J is TRBJ1-6, with 8 positions matching TRBD1. Germline CDR1 is DFQATT and CDR2 is SNEGSKA (reference sequence). The ends lost 6 bases at V and 7 bases at J; junction bases unmatched: 5. The CDR3 contains 13 residues. The CDR3 reads CSALGQENSPLHF. The CDR3 coding sequence is TGCAGTGCCCTGGGACAGGAGAATTCACCCCTCCACTTT.

By share of the sample, this clone is large. CDR3 bases: TGCAGTGCTAGACGGGGGTATCTCAACACTGAAGCTTTCTTT. This encodes CSARRGYLNTEAFF. The chain employs TRBV20-1 and TRBJ1-1; D perhaps matches TRBD1 (5 bases). Trimming stripped 2 bases from V and 2 bases from J, with 12 bases between. The CDR3 length is 14 residues. Germline-derived CDR1 and CDR2 are DFQATT and SNEGSKA (reference sequence).

This clone occurred a few times. This chain links TRBV27 with TRBJ2-7, with TRBD1 matching over 7 bases. V was pared by 7 bases and J by 3 bases, with 12 bases of the junction left unmatched. Germline-derived CDR1 and CDR2 are MNHEY and SMNVEV (reference sequence). The CDR3 covers 15 residues. CDR3 amino acids: CASILTGTAIYEQYF. The CDR3 DNA sequence: TGTGCCAGCATACTTACCGGGACAGCGATCTACGAGCAGTACTTC.

The chain uses TRBV7-9 and TRBJ1-6, with unresolved D. The V end was cut by 8 bases, the J end by 9 bases, with 14 bases between. The CDR3 is 13 amino acids. Germline V gives CDR1 SEHNR, CDR2 FQNEAQ (reference sequence). The CDR3 sequence is CASHRAVLSPLHF. The CDR3 DNA follows: TGTGCCAGCCACCGGGCGGTTCTTTCACCCCTCCACTTT.

The sample holds many counts of this clone. This may be a read error: a much more frequent sequence differs by one nucleotide. The identical CDR3 is also encoded by other nucleotide sequences in the sample. This chain uses TRBV18 with TRBJ2-7; 7 bases map to TRBD1. The CDR3 runs 16 residues. The germline V gene encodes CDR1 KGHSH and CDR2 LQKENI. V lost 0 bases and J lost 3; bases outside the gene matches: 8. This CDR3 reads CASSPPAWGQIYEQYF. The DNA of the CDR3 is TGTGCCAGCTCACCACCAGCCTGGGGACAGATCTACGAGCAGTACTTC.

This rearrangement joins TRBV4-2 to TRBJ1-4; a possible D gene is TRBD1 (5 bases). With 0 bases removed from V and 10 bases from J, the gap between germline ends came to 12 bases. In germline, CDR1 is LGHNA, CDR2 YNFKEQ. The CDR3 extends over 14 amino acids. The DNA for the CDR3 is TGTGCCAGCAGCCAAGAGGCTGGGGCGAGAAAACTGTTTTTT. It translates to CASSQEAGARKLFF.

The chain employs TRBV5-1 and TRBJ2-7, with D perhaps TRBD2 (5 bases). The V and J ends lost 5 bases and 6 bases respectively, with 15 bases between them. This CDR3 region has 13 residues. Germline lookup yields CDR1 SGHRS and CDR2 YFSETQ. Here the CDR3 reads CASRGTRDREQYF. The CDR3 DNA reads as TGCGCCAGCAGGGGTACTAGGGATCGCGAGCAGTACTTC.

The chain has TRBV20-1 and TRBJ2-7; 7 bases line up with TRBD2. Germline V lookup: CDR1 DFQATT, CDR2 SNEGSKA (reference sequence). Trimming at V came to 3 bases and at J to 2 bases, leaving 7 bases not matched to a gene. The CDR3 runs to 14 residues. The DNA for the CDR3 is TGCAGTGCTAGGGGAGGGAGGGAACCCTACGAGCAGTACTTC. Its protein is CSARGGREPYEQYF.

On this clone: One end of the junction varies from germline; a read error may be responsible. The chain links TRBV7-7 to TRBJ2-3; D may be TRBD1 (6 bases). The CDR3 covers 17 residues. Germline V gene sequence: CDR1 SSHAT, CDR2 FNYEAQ (reference sequence). This CDR3 is CASSLAPTGLGTDTQYF. The CDR3 DNA sequence: TGTGCTAGCAGCTTAGCACCAACAGGGTTGGGGACAGATACGCAGTATTTT.

This clone was seen at least ten times. This may stem from a read error, because a much larger clone lies one nucleotide away. The chain employs TRBV6-1 and TRBJ2-5; no reliable D call. This CDR3 has 12 amino acids. Looked up from germline, CDR1 is MNHNS and CDR2 is SASEGT. The CDR3 spells CASGDFAETRYF. CDR3 nucleotides: TGTGCCAGCGGAGACTTTGCAGAGACCCGGTACTTC.

The chain combines TRBV28 with TRBJ2-5; 7 nucleotides line up with TRBD2. Germline V gene data show CDR1 as MDHEN and CDR2 as SYDVKM. The CDR3 extends over 14 amino acids. The trim removed 5 bases at V and 2 bases at J, leaving 5 bases unmatched. The CDR3 loop is CASSPPGRQETQYF. Here the CDR3 DNA reads TGTGCCAGCAGTCCGCCCGGGAGGCAAGAGACCCAGTACTTC.

The chain uses TRBV30 and TRBJ1-3, with 10 nucleotides matching TRBD1. The CDR3 covers 17 residues. With 1 base clipped from V and 1 base from J, the junction kept 7 bases outside the gene matches. Germline V gene data show CDR1 as GTSNPN and CDR2 as SVGIG (reference sequence). The CDR3 region is CAWSARDRGFSGNTIYF. The DNA of the CDR3 is TGTGCCTGGAGTGCCCGGGACAGGGGATTTTCTGGAAACACCATATATTTT.

This clone was counted a few times. The CDR3 DNA sequence: TGTGCCAGTAGTACCCCACTAGCGTACGGTGATCAGTTCTTC. Its translation: CASSTPLAYGDQFF. The V and J genes are TRBV19 and TRBJ2-1; 7 bases map to TRBD2. The V segment lost 4 bases and the J segment 13 bases; nucleotides outside the gene matches: 13. The germline V gene encodes CDR1 LNHDA and CDR2 SQIVND (reference sequence). This CDR3 spans 14 amino acids.